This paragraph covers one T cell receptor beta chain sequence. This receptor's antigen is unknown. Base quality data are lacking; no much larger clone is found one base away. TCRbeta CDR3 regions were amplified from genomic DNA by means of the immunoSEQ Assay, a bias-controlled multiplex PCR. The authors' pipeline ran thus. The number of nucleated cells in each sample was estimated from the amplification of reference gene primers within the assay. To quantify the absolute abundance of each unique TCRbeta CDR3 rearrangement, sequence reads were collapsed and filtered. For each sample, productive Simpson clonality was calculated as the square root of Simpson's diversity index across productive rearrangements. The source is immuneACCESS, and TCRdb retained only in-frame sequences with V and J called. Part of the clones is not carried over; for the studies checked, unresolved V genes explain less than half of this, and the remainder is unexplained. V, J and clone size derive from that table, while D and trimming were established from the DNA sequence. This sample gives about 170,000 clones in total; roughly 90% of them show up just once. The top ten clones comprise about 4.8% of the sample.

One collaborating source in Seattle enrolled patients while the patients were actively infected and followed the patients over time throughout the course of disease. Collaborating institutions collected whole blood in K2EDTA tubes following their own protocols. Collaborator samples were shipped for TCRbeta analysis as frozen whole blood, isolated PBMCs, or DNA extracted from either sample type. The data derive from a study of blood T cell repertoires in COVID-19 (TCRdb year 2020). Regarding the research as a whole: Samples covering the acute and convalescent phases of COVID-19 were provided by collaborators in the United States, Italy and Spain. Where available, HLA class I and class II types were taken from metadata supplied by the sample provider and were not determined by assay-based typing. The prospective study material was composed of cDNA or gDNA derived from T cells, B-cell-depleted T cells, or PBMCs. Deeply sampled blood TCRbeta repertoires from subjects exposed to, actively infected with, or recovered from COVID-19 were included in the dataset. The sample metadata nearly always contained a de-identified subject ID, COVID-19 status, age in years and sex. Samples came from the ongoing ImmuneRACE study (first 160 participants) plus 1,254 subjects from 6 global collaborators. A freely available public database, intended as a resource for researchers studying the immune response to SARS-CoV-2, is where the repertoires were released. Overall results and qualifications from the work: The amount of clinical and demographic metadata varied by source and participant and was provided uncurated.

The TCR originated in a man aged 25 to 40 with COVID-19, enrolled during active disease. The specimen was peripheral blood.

The DNA sequence is as follows: TGTGCCAGCAGTTTGGACAGGCGAGGGAATCAGCCCCAGCATTTT. Translated, this is CASSLDRRGNQPQHF. The V and J segments used are TRBV6-6 and TRBJ1-5; 7 bases in the junction line up with TRBD1. The germline V gene (reference sequence) yields MNHNY for CDR1 and SVGAGI for CDR2. Unmatched junction bases come to 7, with V trimmed by 4 bases and J by 4 bases. The CDR3 numbers 15 residues from cysteine through phenylalanine. Only CDR3 DNA is held: 45 bases, read in frame from base 1.